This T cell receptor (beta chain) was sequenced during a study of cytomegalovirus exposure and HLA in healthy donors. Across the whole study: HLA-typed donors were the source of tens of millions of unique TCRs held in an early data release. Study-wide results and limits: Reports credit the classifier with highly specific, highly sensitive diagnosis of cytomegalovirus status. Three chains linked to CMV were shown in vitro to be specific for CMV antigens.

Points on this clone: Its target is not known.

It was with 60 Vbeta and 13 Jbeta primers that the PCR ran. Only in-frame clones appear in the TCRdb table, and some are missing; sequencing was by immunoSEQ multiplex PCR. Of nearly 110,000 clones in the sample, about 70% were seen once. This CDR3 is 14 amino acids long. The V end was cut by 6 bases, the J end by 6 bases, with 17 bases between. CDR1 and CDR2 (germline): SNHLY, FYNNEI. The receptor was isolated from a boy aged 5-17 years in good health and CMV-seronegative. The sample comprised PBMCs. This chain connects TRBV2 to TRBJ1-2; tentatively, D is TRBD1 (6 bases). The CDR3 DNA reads TGTGCCAGCAGCGTAGAACAGGGAGGGGATGGCTACACCTTC. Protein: CASSVEQGGDGYTF. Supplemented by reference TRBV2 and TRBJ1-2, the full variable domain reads EPEVTQTPSHQVTQMGQEVILRCVPISNHLYFYWYRQILGQKVEFLVSFYNNEISEKSEIFDDQFSVERPDGSNFTLKIRSTKLEDSAMYFCASSVEQGGDGYTFGSGTRLTVV.